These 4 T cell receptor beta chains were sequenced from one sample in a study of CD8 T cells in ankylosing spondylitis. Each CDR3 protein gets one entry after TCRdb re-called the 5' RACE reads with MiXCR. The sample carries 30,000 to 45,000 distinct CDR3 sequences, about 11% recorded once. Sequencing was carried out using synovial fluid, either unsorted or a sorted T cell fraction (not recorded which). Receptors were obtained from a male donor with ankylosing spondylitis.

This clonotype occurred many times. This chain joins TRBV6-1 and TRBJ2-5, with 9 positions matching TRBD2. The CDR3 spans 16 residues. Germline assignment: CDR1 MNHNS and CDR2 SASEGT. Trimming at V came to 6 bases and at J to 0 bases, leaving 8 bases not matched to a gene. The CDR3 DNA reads TGTGCCAGCAGGGACCGACTAGCGGCCTACCAAGAGACCCAGTACTTC. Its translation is CASRDRLAAYQETQYF.

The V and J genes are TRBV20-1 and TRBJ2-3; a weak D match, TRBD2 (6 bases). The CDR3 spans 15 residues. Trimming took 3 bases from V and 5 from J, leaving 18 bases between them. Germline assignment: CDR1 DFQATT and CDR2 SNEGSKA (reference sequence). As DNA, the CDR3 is TGCAGTGCTAGTTCTTCGACGGGAGTGGGAGATACGCAGTATTTT. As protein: CSASSSTGVGDTQYF.

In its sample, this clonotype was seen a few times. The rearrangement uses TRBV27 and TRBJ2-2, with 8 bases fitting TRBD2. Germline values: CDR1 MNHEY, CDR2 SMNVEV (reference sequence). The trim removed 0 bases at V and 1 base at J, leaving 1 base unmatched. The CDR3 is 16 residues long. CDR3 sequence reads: CASSLSTSENTGELFF. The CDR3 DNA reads TGTGCCAGCAGTTTATCGACTAGCGAGAACACCGGGGAGCTGTTTTTT.

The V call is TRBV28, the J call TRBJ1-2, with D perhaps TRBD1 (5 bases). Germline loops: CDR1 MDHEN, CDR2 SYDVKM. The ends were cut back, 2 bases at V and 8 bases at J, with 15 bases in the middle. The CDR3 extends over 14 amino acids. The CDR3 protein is CASSLTPPGGGYTF. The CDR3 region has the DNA TGTGCCAGCAGTTTAACCCCCCCGGGGGGAGGCTACACCTTC.